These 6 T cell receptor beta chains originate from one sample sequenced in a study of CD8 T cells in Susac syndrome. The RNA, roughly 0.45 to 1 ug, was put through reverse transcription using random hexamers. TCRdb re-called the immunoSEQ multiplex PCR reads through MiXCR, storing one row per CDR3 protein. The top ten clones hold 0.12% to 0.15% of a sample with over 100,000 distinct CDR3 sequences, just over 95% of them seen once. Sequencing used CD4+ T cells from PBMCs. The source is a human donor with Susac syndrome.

The DNA of the CDR3 is TGTGCCAGCAGCTTGGCGGGCAGGGTCAACTACGAGCAGTACTTC. It yields the protein CASSLAGRVNYEQYF. The genes are TRBV5-4 and TRBJ2-7; the D gene is possibly TRBD1 (5 bases). V was clipped by 0 bases and J by 3 bases, with 13 bases between them. The CDR3 spans 15 residues. The germline V gene encodes CDR1 SGHNT and CDR2 YYREEE (reference sequence).

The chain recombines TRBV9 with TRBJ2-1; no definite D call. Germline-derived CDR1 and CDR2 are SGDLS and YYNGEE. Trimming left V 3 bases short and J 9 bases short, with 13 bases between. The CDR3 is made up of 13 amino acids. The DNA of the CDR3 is TGTGCCAGCAGCGCCGCCGATCCCACTGAGCAGTTCTTC. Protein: CASSAADPTEQFF. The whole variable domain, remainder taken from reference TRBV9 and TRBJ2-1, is DSGVTQTPKHLITATGQRVTLRCSPRSGDLSVYWYQQSLDQGLQFLIQYYNGEERAKGNILERFSAQQFPDLHSELNLSSLELGDSALYFCASSAADPTEQFFGPGTRLTVL.

In DNA, the CDR3 is TGTGCCAGTAGCGCAACCGGGGCAGCCGCGAACACCTTC. It is translated as CASSATGAAANTF. The rearrangement uses TRBV19 and TRBJ1-2; D may be TRBD1 (5 bases). V gave up 6 bases and J gave up 12 bases, with 20 bases separating them. This CDR3 is 13 amino acids long. The germline CDR1 and CDR2 sequences are LNHDA and SQIVND (reference sequence).

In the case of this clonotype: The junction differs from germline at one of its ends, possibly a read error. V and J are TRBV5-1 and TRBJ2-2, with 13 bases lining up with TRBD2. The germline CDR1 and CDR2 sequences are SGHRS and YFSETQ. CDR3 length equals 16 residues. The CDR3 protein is CASTLTSGRTTGELFF. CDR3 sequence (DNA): TGCGCCAGCACCTTGACTAGCGGGAGGACGACCGGGGAGCTGTTTTTT.

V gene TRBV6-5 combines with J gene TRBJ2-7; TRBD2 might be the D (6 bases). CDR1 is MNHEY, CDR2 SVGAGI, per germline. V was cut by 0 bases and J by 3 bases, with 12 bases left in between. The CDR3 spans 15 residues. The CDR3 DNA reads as TGTGCCAGCAGTTACTCCCTTAGGCGGGACTACGAGCAGTACTTC. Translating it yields CASSYSLRRDYEQYF.

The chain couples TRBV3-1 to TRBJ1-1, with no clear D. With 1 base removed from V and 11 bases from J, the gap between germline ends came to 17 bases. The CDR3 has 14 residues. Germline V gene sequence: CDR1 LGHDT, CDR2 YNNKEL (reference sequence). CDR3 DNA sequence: TGTGCCAGCAGCCAAGGGAGCGGAGGTCTAATGGCTTTCTTT. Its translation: CASSQGSGGLMAFF.